The sequence of this TCR beta chain was determined in a study of blood T cell repertoires in COVID-19 (dated by TCRdb to the early 2020s). About the full investigation: Collaborator samples came from the United States, Italy and Spain and covered acute and convalescent phases of COVID-19. Where available, HLA class I and class II types were obtained from metadata supplied by the sample provider rather than from assay-based typing. The dataset comprised deeply sampled blood TCRbeta repertoires from subjects exposed to, actively infected with, or recovered from COVID-19. The samples were drawn from the first 160 participants of the ongoing ImmuneRACE study and from over a thousand subjects provided by 6 global collaborators. The material from the prospective study consisted of cDNA or gDNA derived from T cells, B-cell-depleted T cells, or PBMCs. A de-identified subject ID, COVID-19 status, age in years and sex were almost always included in the sample metadata. The repertoires were released in a freely available public database intended as a resource for research on the immune response to SARS-CoV-2. General conclusions and limits of the study: The amount of clinical and demographic metadata varied by source and participant and was provided uncurated.

CDR1 and CDR2 are drawn from the germline V gene: SGHRS, YFSETQ. Germline trimming amounts to 1 base on V and 1 base on J, with 5 as the count of junction bases outside the gene matches. From the cysteine through the phenylalanine, the CDR3 covers 19 amino acids. CDR3 DNA is the only sequence kept; it has 57 bases, read in frame from the first base. The collaborating institutions used their own protocols to collect whole blood in K2EDTA tubes. Collaborator samples were shipped for TCRbeta analysis as frozen whole blood, isolated PBMCs, or DNA extracted from either sample type. TCRbeta CDR3 regions were amplified from genomic DNA using the immunoSEQ Assay, a bias-controlled multiplex PCR. As for the original processing: The number of nucleated cells in each sample was estimated from the amplification of reference gene primers within the assay. Sequence reads were collapsed and filtered to measure the absolute abundance of every unique TCRbeta CDR3 rearrangement. For each sample, productive Simpson clonality was calculated by taking the square root of Simpson's diversity index across productive rearrangements. TCRdb's version of the immuneACCESS table is confined to in-frame rearrangements and falls short of the full clone set. An unresolved V gene accounts for under half of the shortfall where checked; the remainder is of unknown origin. V, J and clone size reflect that table, while D and trimming were determined from the DNA. Present in this sample are fewer than 150,000 clones, roughly four fifths of which were seen just once. The ten largest account for roughly 2.5% of the sample.

In the case of this clone: Its target antigen remains unknown. Base quality data are lacking; no much larger clone is found one base away.

This receptor chain uses TRBV5-1 and TRBJ2-6; 13 central nucleotides agree with TRBD2. The material sequenced was peripheral blood. This sequence was found in a man in his forties or fifties with acute or convalescent COVID-19. The DNA sequence is as follows: TGCGCCAGCAGCTTGTCGACTAGCGGGGGGACTTCTGGGGCCAACGTCCTGACTTTC. Its protein is CASSLSTSGGTSGANVLTF. With the portions outside the CDR3 filled from the reference TRBV5-1 and TRBJ2-6 genes, the complete variable region becomes KAGVTQTPRYLIKTRGQQVTLSCSPISGHRSVSWYQQTPGQGLQFLFEYFSETQRNKGNFPGRFSGRQFSNSRSEMNVSTLELGDSALYLCASSLSTSGGTSGANVLTFGAGSRLTVL.